These 5 T cell receptor beta chains share one sample of origin, sequenced in a study of Ad26.COV2.S vaccination and SARS-CoV-2 variants. Assay: immunoSEQ multiplex PCR; the TCRdb copy retains only in-frame clones and omits some. Of 360,000 or so clones listed, roughly 91% are singletons. Treatment indicated: 19 received Ad26.COV2.S at low or high dose, single or two shots; about 5 received placebo; per-sample allocation not given. Day 63 after the first injection of vaccine or placebo was the sampling time. This material consisted of peripheral blood, taken in a trial of Ad26.COV2.S vaccine versus placebo. These receptors were taken from a person aged 18-65 years who received the Ad26.COV2.S COVID-19 vaccine or a placebo.

The V and J genes are TRBV3-1 (or the pseudogene TRBV3-2) and TRBJ1-1; unclear D gene. Per germline, CDR1 LGHDT and CDR2 YNNKEL (reference sequence). This CDR3 has 12 residues. V lost 3 bases to trimming and J lost 7 bases, with 9 bases between them. CDR3 residues: CASSQGEGEAFF. DNA of the CDR3: TGTGCCAGCAGCCAGGGTGAAGGTGAAGCTTTCTTT.

The chain recombines TRBV14 with TRBJ1-6; 8 nucleotides align to TRBD1. This CDR3 is 16 amino acids long. Trimming at V came to 0 bases and at J to 7 bases, leaving 5 bases not matched to a gene. CDR1 and CDR2 from the germline V gene are SGHDN and FVKESK. Here the CDR3 DNA reads TGTGCCAGCAGCCAAGATCCAGGGGGCGCGAATTCACCCCTCCACTTT. Residues: CASSQDPGGANSPLHF.

Only one count was recorded for this clone. The chain uses TRBV5-4 and TRBJ1-2; TRBD1 agrees at 8 bases. The J segment lost 4 bases and the V segment lost 5 bases, leaving 10 bases of the junction unmatched. CDR1 and CDR2 (germline): SGHNT, YYREEE (reference sequence). This CDR3 is 15 amino acids long. The CDR3 nucleotides read TGTGCCAGCAGTTACCCCCGGGACAGGTTCTATGGCTACACCTTC. This encodes CASSYPRDRFYGYTF.

J is TRBJ2-7 and V is TRBV19; D may be TRBD1 (5 bases). The V gene lost 3 bases and the J gene lost 2 bases, with 20 bases spanning the gap. The germline V gene has CDR1 LNHDA and CDR2 SQIVND (reference sequence). This CDR3 spans 17 amino acids. Here the CDR3 reads CASSMGPLVENPYEQYF. The DNA of the CDR3 is TGTGCCAGTAGTATGGGGCCCCTTGTGGAAAACCCCTACGAGCAGTACTTC.

The chain has TRBV9 and TRBJ1-1, with D possibly being TRBD1 (6 bases). Per the germline V gene, CDR1 is SGDLS and CDR2 is YYNGEE. The V end was cut by 0 bases, the J end by 4 bases, with 16 bases between. CDR3 length: 16 amino acids. The CDR3 sequence: CASSVALGGQGTEAFF. In DNA form, the CDR3 reads TGTGCCAGCAGCGTAGCTTTGGGGGGGCAGGGCACTGAAGCTTTCTTT.